This entry describes one T cell receptor (beta chain). Antigen specificity is unknown. The data derive from a study of post-analysis software for immune sequencing data. Whole-study context: As for disease course, relapsing-remitting, secondary progressive and progressive-relapsing multiple sclerosis were all included.

The authors incorporated unique molecular identifiers into the TCR beta cDNA libraries. TCRdb analysed the PCR reads with MiXCR anew, one entry per CDR3 protein. The table lists about 820,000 distinct CDR3 sequences, under 70% of them singletons. Study-wide results and caveats: Patients showed TRBV5-6, TRBV5-1 and TRBV20-1 among roughly 5 TRBV segments more frequent than in controls. Versus controls, multiple sclerosis patients showed significantly lower diversity (normalized Chao1). Strong co-clustering by F measure was evident for samples that had been prepared in the same batch.

The CDR3 is 15 residues long. Germline V gives CDR1 SGHAT, CDR2 FQNNGV. Trimming removed 6 bases from V and 7 bases from J; junction bases left unmatched: 12. This chain links TRBV11-2 with TRBJ2-7; 10 bases are a match to TRBD2. Material: blood. The receptor was derived from a girl under 18 with multiple sclerosis. The CDR3 DNA sequence: TGTGCCAGCAGACCTACTAGCGGGAACCTTATTGAGCAGTACTTC. It is translated as CASRPTSGNLIEQYF.